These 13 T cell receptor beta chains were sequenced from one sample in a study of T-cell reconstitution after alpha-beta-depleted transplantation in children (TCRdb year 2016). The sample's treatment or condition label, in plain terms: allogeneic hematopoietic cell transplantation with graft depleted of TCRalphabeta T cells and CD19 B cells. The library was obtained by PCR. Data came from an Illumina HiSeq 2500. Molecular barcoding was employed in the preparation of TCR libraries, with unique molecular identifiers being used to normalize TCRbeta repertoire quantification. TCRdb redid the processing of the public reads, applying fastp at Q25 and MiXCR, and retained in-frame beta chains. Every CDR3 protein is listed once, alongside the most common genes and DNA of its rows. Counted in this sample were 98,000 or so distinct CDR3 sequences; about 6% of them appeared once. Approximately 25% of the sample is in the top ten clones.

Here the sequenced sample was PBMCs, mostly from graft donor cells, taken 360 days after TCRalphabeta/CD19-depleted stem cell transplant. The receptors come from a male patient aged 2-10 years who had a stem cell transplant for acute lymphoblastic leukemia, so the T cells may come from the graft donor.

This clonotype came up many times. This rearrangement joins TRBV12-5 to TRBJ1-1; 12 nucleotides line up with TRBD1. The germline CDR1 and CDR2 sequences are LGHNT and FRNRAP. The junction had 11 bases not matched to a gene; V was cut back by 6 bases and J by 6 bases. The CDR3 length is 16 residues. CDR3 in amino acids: CASGPGTGGFGAEAFF. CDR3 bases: TGTGCTAGTGGACCCGGGACAGGGGGCTTTGGCGCTGAAGCTTTCTTT.

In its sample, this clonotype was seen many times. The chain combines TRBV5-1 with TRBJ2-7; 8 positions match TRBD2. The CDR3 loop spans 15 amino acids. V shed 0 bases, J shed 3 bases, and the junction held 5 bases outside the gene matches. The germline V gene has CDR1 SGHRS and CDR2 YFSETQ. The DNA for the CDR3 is TGCGCCAGCAGCTTGGATAGCGGGACCTTCTACGAGCAGTACTTC. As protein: CASSLDSGTFYEQYF. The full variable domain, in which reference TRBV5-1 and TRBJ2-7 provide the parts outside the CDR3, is KAGVTQTPRYLIKTRGQQVTLSCSPISGHRSVSWYQQTPGQGLQFLFEYFSETQRNKGNFPGRFSGRQFSNSRSEMNVSTLELGDSALYLCASSLDSGTFYEQYFGPGTRLTVT.

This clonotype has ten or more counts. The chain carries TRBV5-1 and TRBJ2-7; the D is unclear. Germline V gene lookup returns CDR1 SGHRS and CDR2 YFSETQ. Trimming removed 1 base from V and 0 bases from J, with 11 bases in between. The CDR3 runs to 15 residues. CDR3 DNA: TGCGCCAGCAGCTTGAGTAGCTTAAGCTCCTACGAGCAGTACTTC. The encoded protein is CASSLSSLSSYEQYF.

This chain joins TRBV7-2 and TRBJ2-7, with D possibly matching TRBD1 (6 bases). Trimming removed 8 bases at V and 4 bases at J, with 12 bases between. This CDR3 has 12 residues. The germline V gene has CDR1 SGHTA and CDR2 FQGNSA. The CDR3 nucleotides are TGTGCCAGCCCGGACAGAGGATACGAGCAGTACTTC. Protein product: CASPDRGYEQYF.

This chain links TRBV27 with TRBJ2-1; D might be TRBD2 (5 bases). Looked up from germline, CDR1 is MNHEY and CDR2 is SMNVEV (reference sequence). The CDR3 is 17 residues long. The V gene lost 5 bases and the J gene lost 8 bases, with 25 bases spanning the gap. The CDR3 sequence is CASSHTAVAIIGDEQFF. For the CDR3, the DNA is TGTGCCAGCAGTCATACAGCGGTGGCGATTATTGGCGATGAGCAGTTCTTC.

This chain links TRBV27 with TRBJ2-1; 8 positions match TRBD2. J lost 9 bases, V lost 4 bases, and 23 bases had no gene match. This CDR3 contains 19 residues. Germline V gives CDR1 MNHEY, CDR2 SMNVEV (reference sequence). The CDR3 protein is CASSSDKRGKDSMNSEQFF. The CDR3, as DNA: TGTGCCAGCAGTTCAGACAAGCGGGGGAAGGACTCTATGAACAGTGAGCAGTTCTTC.

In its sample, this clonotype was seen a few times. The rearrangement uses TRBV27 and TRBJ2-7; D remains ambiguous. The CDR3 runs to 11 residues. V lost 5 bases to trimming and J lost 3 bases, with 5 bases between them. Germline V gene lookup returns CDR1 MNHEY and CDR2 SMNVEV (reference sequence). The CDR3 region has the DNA TGTGCCAGCAGTAGGATCTACGAGCAGTACTTC. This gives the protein CASSRIYEQYF.

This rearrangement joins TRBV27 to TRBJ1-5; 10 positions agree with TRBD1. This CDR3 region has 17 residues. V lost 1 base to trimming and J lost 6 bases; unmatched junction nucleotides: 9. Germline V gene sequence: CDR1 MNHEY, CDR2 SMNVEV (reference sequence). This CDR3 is CASSLFGTGVGVQPQHF. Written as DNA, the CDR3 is TGTGCCAGCAGTTTATTCGGGACAGGGGTTGGTGTTCAGCCCCAGCATTTT.

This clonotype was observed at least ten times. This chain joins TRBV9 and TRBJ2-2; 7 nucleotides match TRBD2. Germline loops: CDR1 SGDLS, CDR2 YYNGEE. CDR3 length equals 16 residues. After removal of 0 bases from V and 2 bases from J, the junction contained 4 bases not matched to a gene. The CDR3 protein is CASSVDPGGNTGELFF. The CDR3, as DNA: TGTGCCAGCAGCGTAGACCCGGGGGGAAACACCGGGGAGCTGTTTTTT.

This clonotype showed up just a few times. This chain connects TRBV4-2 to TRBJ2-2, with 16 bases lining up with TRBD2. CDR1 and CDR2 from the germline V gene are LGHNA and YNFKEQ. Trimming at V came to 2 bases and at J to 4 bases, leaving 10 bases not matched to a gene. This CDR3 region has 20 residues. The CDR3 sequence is CASSQPPGLAGGPGTGELFF. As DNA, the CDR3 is TGTGCCAGCAGCCAACCCCCGGGACTAGCGGGAGGGCCGGGCACCGGGGAGCTGTTTTTT.

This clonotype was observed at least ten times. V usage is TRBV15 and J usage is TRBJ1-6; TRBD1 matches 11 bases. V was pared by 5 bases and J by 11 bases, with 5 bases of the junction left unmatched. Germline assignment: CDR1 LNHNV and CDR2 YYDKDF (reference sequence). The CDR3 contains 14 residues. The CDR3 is CATSQRDRGTPLHF. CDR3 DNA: TGTGCCACCAGCCAACGGGACAGGGGGACACCCCTCCACTTT.

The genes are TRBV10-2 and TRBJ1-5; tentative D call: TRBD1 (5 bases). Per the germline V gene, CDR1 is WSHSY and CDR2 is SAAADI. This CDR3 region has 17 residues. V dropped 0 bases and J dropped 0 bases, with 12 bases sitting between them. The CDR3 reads CASSESQGAFSNQPQHF. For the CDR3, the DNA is TGCGCCAGCAGTGAGTCCCAAGGGGCCTTTAGCAATCAGCCCCAGCATTTT.

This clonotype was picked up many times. In nucleotides, the CDR3 is TGTGCCAGCACAGGGGAGGGAAGCAATCAGCCCCAGCATTTT. The encoded protein is CASTGEGSNQPQHF. The J gene is TRBJ1-5, the V gene TRBV2; D is perhaps TRBD1 (6 bases). CDR3 length: 14 residues. The V end was cut by 7 bases, the J end by 1 base, with 11 bases between. Germline CDR1 SNHLY, CDR2 FYNNEI.